The rows below give T cell receptor beta chains drawn from one sample of a study of tumor and adjacent non-tumor tissue in lung cancer. TCRdb reprocessed the multiplex PCR reads via MiXCR and lists one record per CDR3 protein. Of some 93,000 distinct CDR3 sequences in the sample, roughly 70% are singletons; the top ten hold around 18%. The sequenced sample was lung tumor tissue. Receptors originate from a man between 60 and 75 years old with non-small cell lung cancer. The CDR3 runs from the conserved cysteine through the conserved F or W. A D gene is named only where the DNA matches it firmly. Size is omitted from some rows. Given values are once, few, many or a class for expanded clones.

CTSSLESAGGQPQHF | TGTACCAGCAGCTTAGAATCCGCGGGTGGGCAGCCCCAGCATTTT | - | TRBV7-8 | few | TRBJ1-5
CASSLRESYNEQFF | TGTGCCAGCAGCCTACGGGAGTCCTACAATGAGCAGTTCTTC | - | TRBV6-5 | many | TRBJ2-1
CASSLVPPGGETRYF | TGTGCTAGCAGCTTAGTCCCCCCAGGAGGAGAGACCCGGTATTTC | - | TRBV11-2 | - | TRBJ2-5
CASSLAPSQSGYEQFF | TGCGCCAGCAGCTTGGCCCCGTCCCAATCCGGCTATGAGCAGTTCTTC | - | TRBV5-1 | many | TRBJ2-1
CASSQGDRVGTGELFF | TGCGCCAGCAGCCAAGGGGACAGGGTTGGGACCGGGGAGCTGTTTTTT | TRBD1 | TRBV4-3 | many | TRBJ2-2
CASSYSGDQGGYTF | TGTGCCAGCAGTTATAGTGGGGACCAGGGTGGCTACACCTTC | - | TRBV6-5 | - | TRBJ1-2
CPTSSTQTSANEQFF | TGTCCCACCTCTTCCACCCAGACTAGCGCTAACGAGCAGTTCTTC | TRBD2 | TRBV24-1 | - | TRBJ2-1
CASSLPDNSEQYF | TGTGCCAGCAGCCTCCCTGACAACTCCGAGCAGTACTTC | - | TRBV7-9 | many | TRBJ2-7
CSSQEDRANTGELFF | TGCAGTAGTCAGGAGGACAGGGCGAACACCGGGGAGCTGTTTTTT | TRBD1 | TRBV29-1 | - | TRBJ2-2
CSGGGATNEKLFF | TGCAGCGGGGGAGGAGCAACTAATGAAAAACTGTTTTTT | - | TRBV29-1 | once | TRBJ1-4
CASSPLAGEHSGASVPTF | TGCGCCAGCAGCCCCCTAGCGGGGGAGCACTCTGGGGCCAGCGTCCCGACTTTC | TRBD2 | TRBV4-1 | - | TRBJ2-6
CASSKGLGTQYF | TGTGCCAGCAGTAAGGGACTCGGGACCCAGTACTTC | - | TRBV6-5 | - | TRBJ2-5
CASTKDGMNTEAFF | TGTGCCAGCACCAAGGACGGGATGAACACTGAAGCTTTCTTT | - | TRBV12-3/TRBV12-4 | many | TRBJ1-1
CASSQVSTGMPETQYF | TGCGCCAGCAGCCAAGTCTCGACGGGAATGCCAGAGACCCAGTACTTC | - | TRBV4-3 | - | TRBJ2-5
CVSGSGWDQAFF | TGCGTCAGCGGTTCCGGCTGGGATCAAGCTTTCTTT | - | TRBV12-3/TRBV12-4 | - | TRBJ1-1
CASRQKLSASNYGYTF | TGTGCCAGCCGACAGAAACTAAGTGCATCCAACTATGGTTACACCTTC | - | TRBV6-1 | once | TRBJ1-2
CASSIRRENTEVFF | TGTGCCAGCAGCATACGACGGGAGAACACTGAGGTTTTCTTT | - | TRBV11-2 | once | TRBJ1-1
CASSNTYEQYF | TGTGCCAGCAGCAATACCTACGAGCAGTACTTC | - | TRBV6-2/TRBV6-3 | many | TRBJ2-7
CASRTFERDEEFF | TGTGCCAGCAGAACTTTCGAGAGGGATGAGGAGTTCTTC | - | TRBV11-2 | - | TRBJ2-1
CSAGLEHSGNTIYF | TGTAGCGCCGGCTTGGAGCATTCTGGAAACACCATATATTTT | - | TRBV29-1 | - | TRBJ1-3
CASSDTSSRTGIGYTF | TGTGCCAGCAGTGACACCTCCTCCCGGACAGGGATCGGCTACACCTTC | TRBD1 | TRBV28 | - | TRBJ1-2
CASRRGTPSSYNSPLHF | TGTGCCAGCAGGCGTGGAACGCCGAGCTCCTATAATTCACCCCTCCACTTC | - | TRBV27 | - | TRBJ1-6
CSARDFTGGSNTEALF | TGCAGTGCTAGAGATTTTACGGGGGGGTCGAACACTGAGGCTTTATTT | - | TRBV20-1 | - | TRBJ1-1
CASSWGRDNEAFF | TGTGCCAGCAGTTGGGGGAGGGACAATGAAGCTTTCTTT | - | TRBV28 | - | TRBJ1-1
CASRSASGGSYAQYF | TGTGCCAGTAGAAGTGCTAGCGGGGGCTCCTACGCGCAGTACTTC | TRBD2 | TRBV11-3 | - | TRBJ2-7
CASSQDSGKEETQYF | TGCGCCAGCAGCCAAGATTCGGGGAAGGAAGAGACCCAGTACTTC | - | TRBV4-1 | many | TRBJ2-5
CSAQRGGVYEQYF | TGCAGTGCCCAGAGGGGAGGGGTCTACGAGCAGTACTTC | TRBD2 | TRBV20-1 | - | TRBJ2-7
CTSNRAGTDTQYF | TGTACCAGCAACCGGGCGGGTACAGATACGCAGTATTTT | - | TRBV6-2/TRBV6-3 | - | TRBJ2-3
CASRYGTNSNQPQHF | TGTGCCAGCAGATACGGGACAAATAGCAATCAGCCCCAGCATTTT | - | TRBV7-8 | many | TRBJ1-5
CASSFRGIADTQYF | TGCGCCAGCAGCTTCCGGGGTATTGCAGATACGCAGTATTTT | - | TRBV5-1 | - | TRBJ2-3
CASSNRDRGLAIYNEQFF | TGTGCCAGCAGTAACCGGGACAGGGGACTAGCAATCTACAATGAGCAGTTCTTC | - | TRBV6-1 | many | TRBJ2-1
CASSLPTGGWETQYF | TGCGCCAGCAGCTTGCCAACGGGGGGGTGGGAGACCCAGTACTTC | TRBD2 | TRBV5-1 | few | TRBJ2-5
CASSPWQSNTEAFF | TGTGCCAGCAGCCCGTGGCAAAGTAACACTGAAGCTTTCTTT | - | TRBV14 | - | TRBJ1-1
CASSLARGSGTGELFF | TGTGCCAGCAGCTTAGCGAGGGGGAGTGGCACCGGGGAGCTGTTTTTT | - | TRBV7-2 | few | TRBJ2-2
CASSQEDRANEQFF | TGTGCCAGCAGCCAAGAAGACCGAGCCAATGAGCAGTTCTTC | - | TRBV4-2 | many | TRBJ2-1
CASSLGESVQETLYF | TGTGCCAGCAGCTTAGGAGAGTCGGTCCAAGAGACCTTGTACTTC | - | TRBV11-2 | once | TRBJ2-5
CASSISPNYEQYF | TGTGCCAGTAGTATTTCCCCAAACTACGAGCAGTACTTC | - | TRBV19 | - | TRBJ2-7
CSVSPLTNTGELFF | TGCAGCGTCAGTCCACTGACGAACACCGGGGAGCTGTTTTTT | - | TRBV29-1 | many | TRBJ2-2
CAISLVLYEQYF | TGTGCCATCAGCTTAGTACTGTACGAGCAGTACTTC | - | TRBV11-2 | - | TRBJ2-7
CASGLMGNTGELFF | TGTGCCAGCGGCTTGATGGGTAACACCGGGGAGCTGTTTTTT | - | TRBV13 | - | TRBJ2-2
CASSSASERFHNEQFF | TGTGCCAGCAGCTCCGCTAGCGAGAGATTCCACAATGAGCAATTCTTC | - | TRBV6-6 | - | TRBJ2-1
CAISPPGRETEAFF | TGTGCCATCAGCCCGCCGGGTCGAGAAACTGAAGCTTTCTTC | - | TRBV5-6 | - | TRBJ1-1
CSTRGAFGYNEQFF | TGCAGCACTAGGGGGGCTTTCGGCTACAATGAGCAGTTCTTC | - | TRBV29-1 | few | TRBJ2-1
CASSRDYNEQFF | TGTGCCAGCAGCCGGGACTACAATGAGCAGTTCTTC | - | TRBV5-6 | medium-sized | TRBJ2-1
CASSLDDWGVSTDTQYF | TGTGCCAGCAGCTTAGACGACTGGGGGGTTAGCACAGATACGCAGTATTTT | - | TRBV7-8 | many | TRBJ2-3
CASSSGRQAGNEKLFF | TGCGCCAGCAGCTCAGGGAGACAGGCCGGGAATGAAAAACTGTTTTTT | - | TRBV5-1 | - | TRBJ1-4